One and the same sample provided the 21 T cell receptor beta chains below, sequenced in a study of cytomegalovirus exposure and HLA in healthy donors. 13 Jbeta primers and 60 Vbeta primers were used for the PCR. Assay: immunoSEQ multiplex PCR; the TCRdb copy retains only in-frame clones and omits some. The repertoire holds 130,000 or so clones, with roughly 79% as singletons. Sequenced sample: PBMCs. These TCRs come from a male donor in good health and CMV-seronegative.

The chain has TRBV5-5 and TRBJ1-1; weak D call: TRBD1 (6 bases). Trimming removed 2 bases from V and 2 bases from J, with 13 bases in between. Germline V gene data show CDR1 as SGHKS and CDR2 as YYEKEE (reference sequence). The CDR3 spans 15 residues. CDR3 in DNA: TGTGCCAGCAGCTTAGTAGGACAGCTCAACACTGAAGCTTTCTTT. Translated, it gives CASSLVGQLNTEAFF.

This sequence joins TRBV5-4 and TRBJ2-5; maybe TRBD2 (5 bases). The germline CDR1 and CDR2 sequences are SGHNT and YYREEE (reference sequence). The CDR3 loop spans 14 amino acids. With 4 bases removed from V and 4 bases from J, the gap between germline ends came to 14 bases. Here the CDR3 reads CASSPERVVETQYF. The CDR3 nucleotides read TGTGCCAGCAGCCCCGAGAGGGTAGTAGAGACCCAGTACTTC.

The gene calls are TRBV7-2 and TRBJ2-2; unclear D gene. Looked up from germline, CDR1 is SGHTA and CDR2 is FQGNSA. CDR3 length equals 13 residues. V was trimmed by 5 bases and J by 6 bases, leaving 10 bases between them. The CDR3 bases are TGTGCCAGCAGCCAGAACCACGCCGGGGAGCTGTTTTTT. Protein sequence: CASSQNHAGELFF.

This chain joins TRBV4-3 and TRBJ2-5, with TRBD1 matching 7 bases. Germline V CDR1 and CDR2: LGHNA, YSLEER. The CDR3 has 17 residues. After removal of 0 bases from V and 3 bases from J, the junction contained 10 bases not matched to a gene. The CDR3 reads CASSQDLPGTVEETQYF. The CDR3 DNA sequence: TGCGCCAGCAGCCAAGATCTTCCAGGGACAGTTGAAGAGACCCAGTACTTC.

CDR3 protein: CASSPDRDQDTQYF. CDR3 nucleotides: TGCGCCAGCAGCCCGGACAGGGACCAAGATACGCAGTATTTT. The chain employs TRBV4-1 and TRBJ2-3; the match to TRBD1 covers 8 bases. The CDR3 runs to 14 residues. Germline CDR1 reads MGHRA; CDR2 reads YSYEKL. V shed 4 bases, J shed 5 bases, and the junction held 5 bases outside the gene matches.

This clone has just a few counts. This chain uses TRBV5-6 with TRBJ2-7; D is possibly TRBD1 (6 bases). The CDR3 sequence is 16 residues long. Deletions cut 4 bases from V and 0 bases from J, with 17 bases between. The germline V gene has CDR1 SGHDT and CDR2 YYEEEE. The CDR3: CASSLGVETGSYEQYF. In nucleotides, the CDR3 is TGTGCCAGCAGCCTGGGAGTTGAGACAGGCTCCTACGAGCAGTACTTC.

The DNA for the CDR3 is TGTGCCAGTAGTTTTAATCAATCTCGGGACAGGGCCCAAGAGACCCAGTACTTC. Translating it yields CASSFNQSRDRAQETQYF. The chain has TRBV19 and TRBJ2-5, with 9 bases lining up with TRBD1. V shed 5 bases and J 1 base; nucleotides not matched to a gene: 14. Germline values: CDR1 LNHDA, CDR2 SQIVND (reference sequence). The CDR3 totals 18 residues.

The gene calls are TRBV7-8 and TRBJ1-3; D is uncertain. Trimming stripped 2 bases from V and 1 base from J, with 3 bases between. Germline values: CDR1 SGHVS, CDR2 FQNEAQ. The CDR3 is 13 residues long. Here the CDR3 DNA reads TGTGCCAGCAGCTTACCTTCTGGAAACACCATATATTTT. It encodes CASSLPSGNTIYF.

This clone came up once. The V gene is TRBV2, the J gene TRBJ1-5; TRBD1 matches 11 bases. Germline V gives CDR1 SNHLY, CDR2 FYNNEI. J was trimmed by 5 bases and V by 4 bases; bases with no gene match: 1. This CDR3 spans 14 amino acids. The CDR3 DNA reads TGTGCCAGCAGTGGGACAGGGGGCGATCAGCCCCAGCATTTT. This translates into CASSGTGGDQPQHF.

The CDR3 nucleotides are TGTGCCAGCAGCGCCCGACCGACAGATCTGGAGACCCAGTACTTC. Its protein is CASSARPTDLETQYF. The J gene is TRBJ2-5, the V gene TRBV9, with D tentatively TRBD1 (5 bases). This CDR3 has 15 residues. The germline V gene encodes CDR1 SGDLS and CDR2 YYNGEE. V lost 3 bases to trimming and J lost 5 bases, with 17 bases between them.

The CDR3 DNA sequence: TGTGCCAGCAGTTTTACGGGCAATGAGCAGTTCTTC. Residues: CASSFTGNEQFF. The chain carries TRBV27 and TRBJ2-1; D not resolved. V was shortened by 3 bases and J by 6 bases, with 6 bases between the two germline ends. Looked up from germline, CDR1 is MNHEY and CDR2 is SMNVEV (reference sequence). The CDR3 runs to 12 residues.

The J gene is TRBJ2-1, the V gene TRBV9, with 7 bases identical to TRBD2. Germline trimming cut 1 base from V and 8 bases from J; bases unmatched to any gene: 9. The CDR3 has 15 residues. Germline V gene sequence: CDR1 SGDLS, CDR2 YYNGEE. The CDR3 nucleotides are TGTGCCAGCAGCGTAACCCCGTTTACTAGCGATGAGCAGTTCTTC. Translated: CASSVTPFTSDEQFF.

Concerning this clone: Other nucleotide sequences from this sample produce the same CDR3. The J gene is TRBJ1-1, the V gene TRBV27, with D maybe TRBD1 (5 bases). The CDR3 has 14 amino acids. V was clipped by 6 bases and J by 4 bases, with 15 bases between them. In germline, CDR1 is MNHEY, CDR2 SMNVEV (reference sequence). CDR3 in DNA: TGTGCCAGCAGCCCCGGCGGGGGTGGCACTGAAGCTTTCTTT. This gives the protein CASSPGGGGTEAFF.

This chain uses TRBV2 with TRBJ2-5; D is perhaps TRBD1 (5 bases). This CDR3 region has 15 residues. Germline CDR1 reads SNHLY; CDR2 reads FYNNEI. The V end was cut by 5 bases, the J end by 3 bases, with 16 bases between. The DNA for the CDR3 is TGTGCCAGCAGTCCAGGGCCTGGACGAAAAGAGACCCAGTACTTC. Amino acids: CASSPGPGRKETQYF.

The chain recombines TRBV7-9 with TRBJ2-5; tentative D call: TRBD2 (6 bases). The germline gives CDR1 SEHNR, CDR2 FQNEAQ (reference sequence). With 5 bases removed from V and 1 base from J, the gap between germline ends came to 11 bases. This CDR3 comprises 14 residues. CDR3 in DNA: TGTGCCAGCAGCGCCGACGGGGGCCAAGAGACCCAGTACTTC. Amino acid sequence: CASSADGGQETQYF.

The chain links TRBV5-8 to TRBJ2-3, with 10 bases that match TRBD1. Germline V gene lookup returns CDR1 SGHTS and CDR2 YDEGEE. The J segment lost 2 bases and the V segment lost 2 bases, leaving 5 bases of the junction unmatched. The length of the CDR3 is 16 residues. The DNA for the CDR3 is TGTGCCAGCAGCTTCTCCGGGACAGGGGTCACAGATACGCAGTATTTT. Translating it yields CASSFSGTGVTDTQYF.

V and J are TRBV13 and TRBJ2-2; 7 bases align to TRBD2. Germline V gene sequence: CDR1 PRHDT, CDR2 FYEKMQ (reference sequence). CDR3 length: 15 residues. The V segment lost 5 bases and the J segment 5 bases; nucleotides outside the gene matches: 8. Here the CDR3 reads CASSPRTRWTGELFF. CDR3 in DNA: TGTGCCAGCAGCCCCCGGACTAGATGGACCGGGGAGCTGTTTTTT. Drawing the rest from reference TRBV13 and TRBJ2-2, the complete variable domain is AAGVIQSPRHLIKEKRETATLKCYPIPRHDTVYWYQQGPGQDPQFLISFYEKMQSDKGSIPDRFSAQQFSDYHSELNMSSLELGDSALYFCASSPRTRWTGELFFGEGSRLTVL.

The chain combines TRBV5-6 with TRBJ1-1; possible D gene TRBD1, 5 bases. The CDR3 sequence is 14 residues long. Germline CDR1 is SGHDT and CDR2 is YYEEEE. Between the trimmed V and J ends, which lost 4 bases and 5 bases, there was a span of 15 bases. CDR3 DNA: TGTGCCAGCAGCGGTGATGGGGGGAGTACTGAAGCTTTCTTT. Translated: CASSGDGGSTEAFF.

V gene TRBV4-2 combines with J gene TRBJ1-5; D might be TRBD1 (5 bases). Germline loops: CDR1 LGHNA, CDR2 YNFKEQ. The CDR3 has 14 amino acids. V lost 0 bases and J 7 bases, leaving 10 bases between the germline ends. CDR3 protein: CASSQDGGSQPQHF. The DNA for the CDR3 is TGTGCCAGCAGCCAAGATGGGGGGAGCCAGCCCCAGCATTTT.

V gene TRBV13 combines with J gene TRBJ2-5; 7 bases map to TRBD1. The germline V gene encodes CDR1 PRHDT and CDR2 FYEKMQ (reference sequence). Unmatched junction bases numbered 4, after V lost 1 base and J lost 5 bases. The CDR3 sequence is 14 residues long. CDR3: CASSLEGGWETQYF. The CDR3 DNA is TGTGCCAGCAGCTTAGAAGGGGGCTGGGAGACCCAGTACTTC.

The chain links TRBV5-1 to TRBJ1-1; the D is unclear. The V and J ends lost 0 bases and 3 bases respectively, with 12 bases between them. CDR3 length: 15 residues. Germline V CDR1 and CDR2: SGHRS, YFSETQ. The CDR3: CASSLEGDGDTEAFF. Here the CDR3 DNA reads TGCGCCAGCAGCTTGGAAGGAGACGGGGACACTGAAGCTTTCTTT. The full variable domain, completed using reference TRBV5-1 and TRBJ1-1, is KAGVTQTPRYLIKTRGQQVTLSCSPISGHRSVSWYQQTPGQGLQFLFEYFSETQRNKGNFPGRFSGRQFSNSRSEMNVSTLELGDSALYLCASSLEGDGDTEAFFGQGTRLTVV.